This T cell receptor beta chain is from a study of response to subunit inactivated influenza vaccine. Findings of the study overall: Only a handful of new T cells, the authors suggested, are recruited with each seasonal influenza vaccination.

Germline assignment: CDR1 DFQATT and CDR2 SNEGSKA (reference sequence). J lost 5 bases, V lost 0 bases, and 5 bases had no gene match. There are 15 residues in the CDR3. TCRdb analysed the RT-PCR reads with MiXCR anew, one entry per CDR3 protein. The sample lists 500,000 to 600,000 distinct CDR3 sequences, around 11% occurring once. This clonotype was recorded a few times. Its specificity is unknown. The same data also went into a second study, on T cells expressing NK-cell markers. This second report adds: Generation of TCR beta cDNA was performed by 5'RACE template switching incorporating UMIs. It remained uncertain whether the expanded NKG2C+ T cell clones were specific for HCMV antigens.

This clonotype originated in a man aged 50-59 years who received an inactivated influenza vaccine. The source material was PBMCs from blood, sampled on the day of vaccination. The V call is TRBV20-1, the J call TRBJ2-7; 12 bases map to TRBD2. DNA of the CDR3: TGCAGTGCTAGAGATGGACTAGCGGGACTTCACGAGCAGTACTTC. Translation: CSARDGLAGLHEQYF.